This T cell receptor (beta chain) originates from a study of immune heterogeneity within non-small cell lung tumors. Study background: There was 1 tumor not otherwise specified, along with approximately 10 non-squamous carcinomas and 4 squamous cell carcinomas.

Study results and caveats: Identical dominant CDR3 beta clonotypes were found repeatedly across the tumor sites of a single patient, and these appeared alongside high-frequency clones that were unique to particular tumor locations. Clonotypes of T-cell receptor beta found at high frequency were largely distinct between individual patients.

TCRs were amplified from 600 ng gDNA of bulk tumor per sample. Multiple widely separated biopsies were taken from each primary tumor at surgery. The study cohort was described as untreated, and its members had newly diagnosed non-small cell lung cancer. They went on to have curative surgery. Newly diagnosed patients with non-small cell lung cancer who were having surgery with curative intent served as donors. CDR1 is SNHLY and CDR2 is FYNNEI in the germline V gene. CDR3 length equals 11 residues. Between the trimmed V and J ends, which lost 3 bases and 3 bases, there was a span of 3 bases. By sample share, this clonotype is medium-sized. The antigen remains unidentified. A multiplex PCR containing 32 V primers and 13 J primers was used to amplify TCR beta CDR3. Each CDR3 protein is one row after TCRdb ran MiXCR on the multiplex PCR reads. The table has over 14,000 distinct CDR3 sequences, 25% to 35% seen once.

The sample consisted of lung tumor tissue. The chain uses TRBV2 and TRBJ2-7; D ambiguous. This receptor was taken from a woman aged 45-65 years with non-small cell lung cancer. The CDR3: CASSDYYEQYF. In DNA, the CDR3 is TGTGCCAGCAGTGACTACTACGAGCAGTACTTC.